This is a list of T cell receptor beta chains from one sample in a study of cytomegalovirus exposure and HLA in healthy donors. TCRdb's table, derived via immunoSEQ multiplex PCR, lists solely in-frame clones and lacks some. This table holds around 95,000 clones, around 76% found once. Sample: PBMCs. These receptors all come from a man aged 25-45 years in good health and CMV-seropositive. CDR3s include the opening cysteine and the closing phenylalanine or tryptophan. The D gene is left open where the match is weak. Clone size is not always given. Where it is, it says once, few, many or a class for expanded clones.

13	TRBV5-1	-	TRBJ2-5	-	CASSIQGQETQYF	TGCGCCAGCAGCATACAGGGTCAAGAGACCCAGTACTTC
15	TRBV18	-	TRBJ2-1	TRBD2	CASSPLGGEYNEQFF	TGTGCCAGCTCACCACTCGGGGGGGAATACAATGAGCAGTTCTTC
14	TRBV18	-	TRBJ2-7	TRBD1	CASSQSTGGYEQYF	TGTGCCAGCTCACAGTCCACAGGGGGCTACGAGCAGTACTTC
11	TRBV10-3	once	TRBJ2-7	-	CAISVSFEQYF	TGTGCCATCAGCGTTAGCTTCGAGCAGTACTTC
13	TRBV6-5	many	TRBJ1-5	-	CASRESSNQPQHF	TGTGCCAGCAGAGAGAGCTCCAATCAGCCCCAGCATTTT
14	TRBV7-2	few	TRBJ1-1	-	CASTFDRQNTEAFF	TGTGCCAGCACCTTTGACAGGCAGAACACTGAAGCTTTCTTT
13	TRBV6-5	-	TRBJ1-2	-	CASSYFAGDGYTF	TGTGCCAGCAGTTACTTTGCGGGGGACGGCTACACCTTC
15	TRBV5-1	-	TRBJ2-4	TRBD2	CASSLDSGASFIQYF	TGCGCCAGCAGCTTGGATAGCGGGGCTAGCTTCATTCAGTACTTC
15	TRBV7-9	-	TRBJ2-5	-	CSSSSPRTEAETQYF	TGTTCCAGCAGCTCTCCCCGGACAGAGGCAGAGACCCAGTACTTC
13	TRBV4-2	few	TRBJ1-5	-	CASSLQADQPQHF	TGTGCCAGCAGCTTACAGGCCGATCAGCCCCAGCATTTT
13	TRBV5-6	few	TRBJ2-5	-	CASRGQNQETQYF	TGTGCCAGTAGAGGACAGAACCAAGAGACCCAGTACTTC
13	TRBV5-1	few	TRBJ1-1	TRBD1	CASSFKGTGEAFF	TGCGCCAGCAGCTTCAAAGGGACAGGGGAAGCTTTCTTT
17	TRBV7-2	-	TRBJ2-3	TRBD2	CASSLGVSGVGTDTQYF	TGTGCCAGCAGCTTAGGGGTTAGCGGGGTGGGTACAGATACGCAGTATTTT
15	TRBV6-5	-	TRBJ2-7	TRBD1	CASRSIGTGVYEQYF	TGTGCCAGCAGGTCCATTGGGACAGGGGTCTACGAGCAGTACTTC
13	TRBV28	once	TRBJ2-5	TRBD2	CASSLSGRETQYF	TGTGCCAGCAGTTTAAGCGGGAGGGAGACCCAGTACTTC
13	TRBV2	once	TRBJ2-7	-	CASSEYEFYEQYF	TGTGCCAGCAGTGAATACGAGTTCTACGAGCAGTACTTC
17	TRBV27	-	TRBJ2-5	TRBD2	CASSLTPGTSVQETQYF	TGTGCCAGCAGTTTAACACCCGGGACTAGCGTACAAGAGACCCAGTACTTC
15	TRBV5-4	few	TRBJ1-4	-	CASSLERATNEKLFF	TGTGCCAGCAGCTTGGAACGAGCAACTAATGAAAAACTGTTTTTT
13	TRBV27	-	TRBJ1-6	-	CASRNTGNSPLHF	TGTGCCAGCAGGAACACAGGGAATTCACCCCTCCACTTT
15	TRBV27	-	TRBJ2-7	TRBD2	CASSAIAGKPYEQYF	TGTGCCAGCAGTGCCATAGCGGGGAAACCCTACGAGCAGTACTTC
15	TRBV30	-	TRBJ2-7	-	CAWSAGLDRSYEQYF	TGTGCCTGGAGCGCAGGGCTGGACCGCTCCTACGAGCAGTACTTC
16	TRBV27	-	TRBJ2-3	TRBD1	CASSSRNRGVTNTQYF	TGTGCCAGCAGTTCCCGAAACAGGGGGGTCACGAATACGCAGTATTTT
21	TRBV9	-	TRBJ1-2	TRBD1	CASGIGSPSGGATSSNYGYTF	TGTGCCAGCGGGATCGGAAGTCCCTCAGGGGGCGCGACTTCCTCGAACTATGGCTACACCTTC
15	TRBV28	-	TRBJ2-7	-	CASSSSGRATYEQYF	TGTGCCAGCAGTTCATCGGGCAGGGCGACCTACGAGCAGTACTTC
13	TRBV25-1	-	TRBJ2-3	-	CASDSTSPDTQYF	TGTGCCTCCGACTCCACTAGCCCAGATACGCAGTATTTT
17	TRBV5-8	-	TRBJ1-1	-	CASSLVVVSLLNTEAFF	TGTGCCAGCAGCTTGGTGGTGGTTTCACTTTTGAACACTGAAGCTTTCTTT
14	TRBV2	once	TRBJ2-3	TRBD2	CAKSSGGASDTQYF	TGTGCCAAAAGTAGCGGGGGGGCCAGTGATACGCAGTATTTT
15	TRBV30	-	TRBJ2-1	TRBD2	CAWSVRRGGYNEQFF	TGTGCCTGGAGTGTGAGGCGGGGGGGCTACAATGAGCAGTTCTTC
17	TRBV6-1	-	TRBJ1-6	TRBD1	CASSARERGLGNSPLHF	TGTGCCAGCAGTGCCAGAGAGAGGGGGCTAGGAAATTCACCCCTCCACTTT
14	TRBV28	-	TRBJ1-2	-	CASRGQGHYYGYTF	TGTGCCAGCAGGGGCCAGGGACACTACTATGGCTACACCTTC
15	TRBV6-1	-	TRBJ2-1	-	CASRRQSLANNEQFF	TGTGCCAGCAGAAGACAGAGCCTTGCCAACAATGAGCAGTTCTTC
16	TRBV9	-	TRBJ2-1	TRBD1	CASSPRTGVSYNEQFF	TGTGCCAGCAGCCCAAGGACAGGAGTCTCCTACAATGAGCAGTTCTTC
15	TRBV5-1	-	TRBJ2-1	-	CASGLVGSGNREQFF	TGCGCCAGCGGACTCGTGGGTAGCGGAAATAGGGAGCAGTTCTTC
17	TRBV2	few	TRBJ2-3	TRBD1	CASSESTGGTSTDTQYF	TGTGCCAGCAGTGAATCAACAGGGGGTACAAGCACAGATACGCAGTATTTT
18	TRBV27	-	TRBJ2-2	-	CASSALLHPVEDTGELFF	TGTGCCAGCAGTGCGCTGCTGCATCCGGTAGAGGACACCGGGGAGCTGTTTTTT
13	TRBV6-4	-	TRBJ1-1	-	CASSDTLGTEAFF	TGTGCCAGCAGTGACACCCTAGGCACTGAAGCTTTCTTT
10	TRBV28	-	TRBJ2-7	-	CASSQYEQYF	TGTGCCAGCAGCCAGTACGAGCAGTACTTC
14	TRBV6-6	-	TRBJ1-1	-	CASSDGTSNTEAFF	TGTGCCAGCAGCGACGGGACATCGAACACTGAAGCTTTCTTT
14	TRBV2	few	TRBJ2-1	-	CASSGSQGSNEQFF	TGTGCCAGCAGTGGGAGTCAGGGGTCGAATGAGCAGTTCTTC
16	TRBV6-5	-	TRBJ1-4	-	CASSYSDSPTNEKLFF	TGTGCCAGCAGTTACTCGGACAGCCCAACTAATGAAAAACTGTTTTTT
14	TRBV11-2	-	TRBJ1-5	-	CASSLGAGVTPQHF	TGTGCCAGCAGCTTAGGGGCAGGGGTAACGCCCCAGCATTTT
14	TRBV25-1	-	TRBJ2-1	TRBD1	CASSVTGAGNEQFF	TGTGCCAGCAGTGTGACAGGGGCGGGGAATGAGCAGTTCTTC
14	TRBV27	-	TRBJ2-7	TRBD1	CASSTSGTGAEQYF	TGTGCCAGCAGTACGTCCGGGACAGGGGCCGAGCAGTACTTC
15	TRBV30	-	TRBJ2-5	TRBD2	CAWSRGAGGHETQYF	TGTGCCTGGAGTAGAGGAGCGGGGGGGCATGAGACCCAGTACTTC
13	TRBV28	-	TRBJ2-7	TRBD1	CASSDRDPYEQYF	TGTGCCAGCAGTGACAGGGACCCCTACGAGCAGTACTTC
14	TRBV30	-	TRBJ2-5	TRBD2	CAWKGSGGPETQYF	TGTGCCTGGAAGGGTAGCGGGGGGCCAGAGACCCAGTACTTC
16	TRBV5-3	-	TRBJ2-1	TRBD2	CARSYSGGPSYNEQFF	TGTGCCAGAAGCTACAGCGGGGGGCCTTCTTACAATGAGCAGTTCTTC
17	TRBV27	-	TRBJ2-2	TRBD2	CASSMGLAGGTTGELFF	TGTGCCAGCAGTATGGGACTAGCGGGGGGGACTACCGGGGAGCTGTTTTTT
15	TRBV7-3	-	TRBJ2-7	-	CASSLTPSDSYEQYF	TGTGCCAGCAGCTTAACCCCTTCCGACAGCTACGAGCAGTACTTC
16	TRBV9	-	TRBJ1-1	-	CASSQGRGIRNTEAFF	TGTGCCAGCAGCCAAGGCCGGGGGATTCGAAACACTGAAGCTTTCTTT
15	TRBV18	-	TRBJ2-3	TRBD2	CASYRTSGGSDTQYF	TGTGCCAGCTACCGGACTAGCGGGGGCTCAGATACGCAGTATTTT
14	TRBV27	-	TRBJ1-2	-	CASKNPGRGYGYTF	TGTGCCAGCAAAAACCCAGGTCGGGGCTATGGCTACACCTTC
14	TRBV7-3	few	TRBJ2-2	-	CASSQTVNTGELFF	TGTGCCAGCAGCCAAACAGTGAACACCGGGGAGCTGTTTTTT
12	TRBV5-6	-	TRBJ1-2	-	CASTSGDYGYTF	TGTGCCAGCACTAGCGGGGACTATGGCTACACCTTC
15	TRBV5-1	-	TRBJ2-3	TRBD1	CASRARDRRTDTQYF	TGCGCCAGCAGAGCTAGGGACAGACGCACAGATACGCAGTATTTT
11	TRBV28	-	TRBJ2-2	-	CASTSAGELFF	TGTGCCAGCACATCGGCCGGGGAGCTGTTTTTT
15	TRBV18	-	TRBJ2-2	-	CASSPTVTNTGELFF	TGTGCCAGCTCACCGACAGTAACGAACACCGGGGAGCTGTTTTTT
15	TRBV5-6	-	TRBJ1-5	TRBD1	CASSLTGAGNQPQHF	TGTGCCAGCAGCCTGACAGGGGCTGGGAATCAGCCCCAGCATTTT